The 20 T cell receptor beta chains below were found in one sample sequenced in a study of PD-1 blockade in classical Hodgkin lymphoma (dated by TCRdb to between 2020 and 2021). The sample's time point label is to be understood as: newly diagnosed, previously untreated cHL patient sample. The library was produced with the immunoSEQ multiplex PCR assay. Drawn from immuneACCESS, this table holds only the in-frame rearrangements with V and J called that TCRdb kept. Clones are partly lost; checked studies trace under half to an unresolved V gene and leave the rest unexplained. Recorded for this sample are under 80,000 clones; more than 85% of them occurred a single time. Roughly 2.6% of the sample goes to the ten largest clones. Sequencing was done on a sample of peripheral blood mononuclear cells (PBMCs). These TCRs come from a human donor with classical Hodgkin lymphoma.

This chain connects TRBV25-1 to TRBJ1-4; D remains ambiguous. Germline-derived CDR1 and CDR2 are MGHDK and SYGVNS. V was shortened by 8 bases and J by 2 bases, with 12 bases between the two germline ends. This CDR3 is built from 14 residues. CDR3 in amino acids: CASGEGSTNEKLFF. CDR3 coding DNA: TGTGCCAGCGGAGAGGGTTCCACTAATGAAAAACTGTTTTTT.

The genes are TRBV5-1 and TRBJ1-1; a possible D gene is TRBD1 (6 bases). This CDR3 is 14 amino acids long. Trimming cost V 4 bases and J 6 bases, with 16 bases left between them. The germline gives CDR1 SGHRS, CDR2 YFSETQ. This CDR3 is CASSNGGLGPEAFF. The CDR3 region has the DNA TGCGCCAGCAGCAATGGGGGGCTGGGCCCTGAAGCTTTCTTT.

This chain joins TRBV18 and TRBJ2-7; TRBD1 agrees at 8 bases. CDR3 length equals 14 residues. After removal of 5 bases from V and 5 bases from J, the junction contained 8 bases not matched to a gene. Germline values: CDR1 KGHSH, CDR2 LQKENI. The CDR3 DNA follows: TGTGCCAGCTCAAAGGACAGGGAGAGCCACGAGCAGTACTTC. It codes for CASSKDRESHEQYF.

The genes are TRBV7-9 and TRBJ1-2; 9 positions agree with TRBD1. V gave up 3 bases and J gave up 6 bases; unmatched junction bases: 5. There are 14 residues in the CDR3. Germline loops: CDR1 SEHNR, CDR2 FQNEAQ (reference sequence). CDR3 sequence reads: CASSFRDRANGYTF. CDR3 in DNA: TGTGCCAGCAGCTTCCGGGACAGGGCTAATGGCTACACCTTC.

The J gene is TRBJ2-7, the V gene TRBV7-2; 7 bases align to TRBD2. The CDR3 is 12 amino acids. The J segment lost 6 bases and the V segment lost 4 bases, leaving 3 bases of the junction unmatched. CDR1 and CDR2 (germline): SGHTA, FQGNSA. The CDR3 loop reads CASSSAGSEQYF. CDR3 bases: TGTGCCAGCAGCTCAGCGGGGAGCGAGCAGTACTTC.

This clone was seen just once. The chain couples TRBV6-6 to TRBJ2-3; tentatively, D is TRBD2 (6 bases). The CDR3 consists of 13 residues. Per the germline V gene, CDR1 is MNHNY and CDR2 is SVGAGI (reference sequence). With 8 bases removed from V and 2 bases from J, the gap between germline ends came to 11 bases. The CDR3: CASGGTFTDTQYF. The CDR3 DNA reads TGTGCCAGCGGTGGGACTTTCACAGATACGCAGTATTTT.

The chain combines TRBV19 with TRBJ1-5; possible D gene TRBD1, 5 bases. This CDR3 is 15 amino acids long. The V end was cut by 10 bases, the J end by 3 bases, with 19 bases between. From germline, CDR1 is LNHDA and CDR2 SQIVND (reference sequence). The CDR3 bases are TGTGCCACCAACGGGGGACCCGGGGCCAATCAGCCCCAGCATTTT. This sequence encodes CATNGGPGANQPQHF.

The chain carries TRBV6-5 and TRBJ2-5; perhaps TRBD2 as D (5 bases). V was clipped by 0 bases and J by 11 bases, with 19 bases between them. Germline V lookup: CDR1 MNHEY, CDR2 SVGAGI. The CDR3 spans 15 residues. The CDR3 coding sequence is TGTGCCAGCAGTTACTCTTTTAACTTCGGGGTGGCTCAGTACTTC. Residues: CASSYSFNFGVAQYF.

The chain is built from TRBV5-1 and TRBJ1-1, with 10 bases that match TRBD1. CDR1 and CDR2 (germline): SGHRS, YFSETQ. With V trimmed by 7 bases and J by 0 bases, 3 bases remained unmatched. This CDR3 has 14 amino acids. The CDR3 reads CASRDRGLNTEAFF. The CDR3 DNA is TGCGCCAGCCGGGACAGGGGTTTGAACACTGAAGCTTTCTTT.

This clone was detected once. This chain links TRBV6-5 with TRBJ1-2, with TRBD1 as a possible D gene (5 bases). From germline, CDR1 is MNHEY and CDR2 SVGAGI. This CDR3 comprises 15 residues. Trimming removed 4 bases from V and 5 bases from J, with 17 bases in between. The CDR3: CASSLFSGGEYGYTF. In nucleotides, the CDR3 is TGTGCCAGCAGTTTGTTTAGTGGGGGAGAATATGGCTACACCTTC.

This clone occurred once. The rearrangement links TRBV2 to TRBJ1-4, with a weak D call TRBD1 (5 bases). This CDR3 region has 14 residues. Germline CDR1 and CDR2: SNHLY and FYNNEI. The V gene lost 10 bases and the J gene lost 0 bases, with 12 bases spanning the gap. The chain's CDR3 is CAIRAGATNEKLFF. DNA of the CDR3: TGTGCCATCAGGGCGGGGGCAACTAATGAAAAACTGTTTTTT.

The DNA of the CDR3 is TGTGCCAGCAGCCCGCTTTTGGGGCTGTTTTTT. The encoded protein is CASSPLLGLFF. V gene TRBV7-2 combines with J gene TRBJ2-2; D remains ambiguous. The CDR3 has 11 amino acids. Trimming cost V 5 bases and J 13 bases, with 11 bases left between them. From germline, CDR1 is SGHTA and CDR2 FQGNSA.

The chain recombines TRBV27 with TRBJ2-7, with a weak D call TRBD1 (6 bases). CDR1 MNHEY and CDR2 SMNVEV come from the germline V gene (reference sequence). The CDR3 is made up of 15 amino acids. V was trimmed by 7 bases and J by 5 bases, leaving 21 bases between them. The CDR3 reads CASKGTRTAVDEQYF. The CDR3 DNA reads TGTGCCAGCAAGGGGACCCGGACAGCCGTCGACGAGCAGTACTTC.

This chain joins TRBV6-5 and TRBJ1-1; D gene ambiguous. Trimming left V 0 bases short and J 1 base short, with 6 bases between. This CDR3 is 14 amino acids long. Per germline, CDR1 MNHEY and CDR2 SVGAGI. In DNA, the CDR3 is TGTGCCAGCAGTTACTCGAGCAAGAACACTGAAGCTTTCTTT. The encoded protein is CASSYSSKNTEAFF.

This rearrangement joins TRBV5-1 to TRBJ2-3; possibly TRBD2 for D (7 bases). Germline V gene sequence: CDR1 SGHRS, CDR2 YFSETQ. This CDR3 is 17 amino acids long. V was trimmed by 4 bases and J by 2 bases, leaving 20 bases between them. The CDR3 DNA reads as TGCGCCAGCAGCCGGGCGGGGGCTCCGGACTCCACAGATACGCAGTATTTT. Translated, it gives CASSRAGAPDSTDTQYF.

This clone was recorded only once. The rearrangement links TRBV7-2 to TRBJ2-5, with D possibly being TRBD1 or TRBD2 (7 bases each). V lost 5 bases and J 4 bases, leaving 17 bases between the germline ends. The CDR3 sequence is 15 residues long. Looked up from germline, CDR1 is SGHTA and CDR2 is FQGNSA. The CDR3 region is CASSGYRGGRETQYF. CDR3 bases: TGTGCCAGCAGCGGGTACAGGGGAGGGCGAGAGACCCAGTACTTC.

The chain recombines TRBV5-1 with TRBJ2-1, with 8 bases lining up with TRBD1. The CDR3 sequence is 16 residues long. The trim removed 0 bases at V and 8 bases at J, leaving 10 bases unmatched. Germline V gene lookup returns CDR1 SGHRS and CDR2 YFSETQ. The chain's CDR3 is CASSLAGGTGRDEQFF. The CDR3 bases are TGCGCCAGCAGCTTGGCCGGCGGGACAGGTCGCGATGAGCAGTTCTTC.

The chain combines TRBV30 with TRBJ1-2; 8 nucleotides match TRBD1. J gave up 8 bases and V 1 base, and 6 bases lay outside the gene matches. Per germline, CDR1 GTSNPN and CDR2 SVGIG (reference sequence). CDR3 length: 13 residues. CDR3 coding DNA: TGTGCCTGGAGTGAGGACAGGGTTGGAGGCTACACCTTC. Protein sequence: CAWSEDRVGGYTF.

The gene calls are TRBV11-2 and TRBJ1-1; TRBD1 might be the D (5 bases). This CDR3 region has 15 residues. Germline assignment: CDR1 SGHAT and CDR2 FQNNGV. V was trimmed by 5 bases and J by 6 bases, leaving 19 bases between them. CDR3 region: CASSPEGRSFPEAFF. CDR3 sequence (DNA): TGTGCCAGCAGCCCAGAGGGGAGGTCGTTCCCTGAAGCTTTCTTT.

The J gene is TRBJ2-3, the V gene TRBV5-1, with D possibly matching TRBD1 (6 bases). Looked up from germline, CDR1 is SGHRS and CDR2 is YFSETQ. This CDR3 region has 15 residues. V lost 0 bases, J lost 6 bases, and 14 bases lay in between. The CDR3, as DNA: TGCGCCAGCAGCTTGGTTTTGGGGGCTGGGGATACGCAGTATTTT. It is translated as CASSLVLGAGDTQYF. Variable domain in full (rest from reference TRBV5-1 and TRBJ2-3): KAGVTQTPRYLIKTRGQQVTLSCSPISGHRSVSWYQQTPGQGLQFLFEYFSETQRNKGNFPGRFSGRQFSNSRSEMNVSTLELGDSALYLCASSLVLGAGDTQYFGPGTRLTVL.